This T cell receptor beta chain is drawn from a study of CD8 T cells in Susac syndrome. Germline CDR1 and CDR2: SGHTA and FQGNSA. Germline trimming cut 5 bases from V and 7 bases from J; bases unmatched to any gene: 12. The CDR3 spans 15 residues. cDNA came from roughly 0.53 to 1 ug RNA primed by random hexamers. TCRdb re-called the immunoSEQ multiplex PCR reads with MiXCR, one entry per CDR3 protein. The table lists 200,000 or so distinct CDR3 sequences, 90% to 95% of them singletons. Source material: CD4+ T cells from PBMCs. The chain recombines TRBV7-2 with TRBJ2-7; 9 bases are shared with TRBD2. The receptor comes from a human donor with multiple sclerosis. CDR3 region: CASSPQGLAGGEQYF. CDR3 nucleotide sequence: TGTGCCAGCAGCCCCCAGGGACTAGCCGGGGGAGAGCAGTACTTC.